A selection of T cell receptor beta chains follows, all from one sample in a study of T cells in Graves' hyperthyroidism and ophthalmopathy. TCRdb reprocessed the multiplex PCR reads with MiXCR, giving one entry per CDR3 protein. Of about 610,000 distinct CDR3 sequences listed, approximately 15% are singletons. The sequenced sample consisted of blood. The receptors were sampled from a middle-aged woman with Graves' ophthalmopathy. Each CDR3 is given with its conserved first and last residue. The order of the fields is J gene, V gene, D gene, clone size, CDR3 DNA, CDR3 protein. A D gene is named only where the DNA matches it firmly. Clone size, where shown, is once, few, many, or a class for clones that have expanded.

>TRBJ2-2|TRBV12-3/TRBV12-4|NA|few
TGTGCCAGCAGTTTATATACATGGGGAGTCAACACCGGGGAGCTGTTTTTT
CASSLYTWGVNTGELFF
>TRBJ1-5|TRBV18|NA|many
TGTGCCAGCTCACCCGGGGACAATCAGCCCCAGCATTTT
CASSPGDNQPQHF
>TRBJ1-1|TRBV28|NA|many
TGTGCCAGCAGATACAACAGGAACCGTGAAGCTTTCTTT
CASRYNRNREAFF
>TRBJ1-3|TRBV6-1|NA|few
TGTGCCAGCAGTGTGGACCTCTCTGGAAACACCATATATTTT
CASSVDLSGNTIYF
>TRBJ2-1|TRBV24-1|TRBD2|few
TGTGCCACCAGTGATGCCGGACTAGCGGGAGATCACAATGAGCAGTTCTTC
CATSDAGLAGDHNEQFF
>TRBJ2-5|TRBV6-5|NA|NA
TGTGCCAGCAGTTACCGGGGGGGGACAGGATCCCAAGAGACCCAGTACTTC
CASSYRGGTGSQETQYF
>TRBJ2-6|TRBV24-1|NA|NA
TGTGCCACCAGTGAGCGATGGGCCAACGTCCTGACTTTC
CATSERWANVLTF
>TRBJ1-1|TRBV15|NA|many
TGTGCCACCGCAGCTGGCGGGCGTATGAACACTGAAGCTTTCTTT
CATAAGGRMNTEAFF
>TRBJ1-5|TRBV6-2/TRBV6-3|NA|many
TGTGCCAGCAGGGACGGATTCTCGGGCCAGCCCCAGCATTTT
CASRDGFSGQPQHF
>TRBJ1-1|TRBV27|NA|once
TGTGCCAGCAGATCCGGGAGGTACACTGAAGCTTTCTTT
CASRSGRYTEAFF
>TRBJ1-1|TRBV19|TRBD1|many
TGTGCCAGTAACAGGAGACAGGGTTTTTTGGACACTGAAGCTTTCTTT
CASNRRQGFLDTEAFF
>TRBJ2-7|TRBV28|NA|many
TGTGCCAGCAGCTCATCGACGGGACCAACCCGGGCGATCCCCTACGAGCAGTACTTC
CASSSSTGPTRAIPYEQYF
>TRBJ2-6|TRBV5-1|TRBD2|many
TGCGCCAGCAGCTTGGCTAGCGGTGTCTCTGGGGCCAACGTCCTGACTTTC
CASSLASGVSGANVLTF
>TRBJ1-1|TRBV6-1|NA|NA
TGTGCCAGCAGTCCTCCCGGACAGTACGCTGAAGCTTTCTTT
CASSPPGQYAEAFF
>TRBJ2-5|TRBV11-2|TRBD2|many
TGTGCCAGCAGCCGCCCGCGGGGGCAAGAGACCCAGTACTTC
CASSRPRGQETQYF
>TRBJ2-4|TRBV6-2/TRBV6-3|TRBD2|NA
TGTGCCAGCATTCGACAAAAACTAGCGGGAGATGCCCTAGCCAAAAACATTCAGTACTTC
CASIRQKLAGDALAKNIQYF
>TRBJ2-2|TRBV10-3|NA|few
TGTGCCATCAGTACGACGGATCTAGGGGAGCTGTTTTTT
CAISTTDLGELFF
>TRBJ1-5|TRBV9|TRBD1|NA
TGTGCCAGCAGCCTCCCAGGGGCAGGGGGCAGGGAGCCCCAGCATTTT
CASSLPGAGGREPQHF
>TRBJ2-7|TRBV20-1|TRBD1|many
TGCAGTGCTAGAAACATGACAGGGCCCGCCTACGAGCAGTACTTC
CSARNMTGPAYEQYF
>TRBJ2-7|TRBV20-1|TRBD2|many
TGCAGTGCTCGCAAGCTAGCGGGAGGGAGGGTCTACTACGAGCAGTACTTC
CSARKLAGGRVYYEQYF
>TRBJ2-5|TRBV5-1|TRBD2|NA
TGCGCCAGCAGCTTGAGTAGACTAGCGGGAGCGGAGACCCAGTACTTC
CASSLSRLAGAETQYF
>TRBJ1-1|TRBV29-1|NA|NA
TGCAGCGTCTCCGGGACGGTGAACACTGAAGCTTTCTTT
CSVSGTVNTEAFF
>TRBJ2-7|TRBV3-1|NA|NA
TGTGCCAGCAGCCGCGCAAAGCACTACGAGCAGTACTTC
CASSRAKHYEQYF
>TRBJ2-5|TRBV4-2|NA|many
TGTGCCAGCAGCCAAGAGGAGGCTGGCGGAGAGACCCAGTACTTC
CASSQEEAGGETQYF
>TRBJ2-7|TRBV7-2|TRBD2|NA
TGTGCCAGCAGCCCTTGGAGAGCGGGAGGCGGGGAGCAGTACTTC
CASSPWRAGGGEQYF
>TRBJ1-2|TRBV19|TRBD1|NA
TGTGCCAGTAGCGCTCTGGACAGGGGATTAGGCTACACCTTC
CASSALDRGLGYTF
>TRBJ1-1|TRBV2|TRBD1|many
TGTGCCAGCAGTGAAATTGGGGACAGGGCTGAAGCTTTCTTT
CASSEIGDRAEAFF
>TRBJ2-6|TRBV28|NA|few
TGTGCCAGCAGTAAAGGGACTCCCCCTGGGGCCAACGTCCTGACTTTC
CASSKGTPPGANVLTF
>TRBJ1-5|TRBV27|NA|NA
TGTGCCAGCAGTCCTCTGCACCTTGTGACGCATAATCAGCCCCAGCATTTT
CASSPLHLVTHNQPQHF
>TRBJ2-1|TRBV7-2|NA|few
TGTGCCAGCAGCTTACCCCTCCAGCGAGAGCAGTTCTTC
CASSLPLQREQFF
>TRBJ2-2|TRBV6-1|NA|many
TGTGCCAGCAGCGACGGCACCGGGGAGCTGTTTTTT
CASSDGTGELFF
>TRBJ2-7|TRBV12-3/TRBV12-4|TRBD1|many
TGTGCCAGCAGTTCCGGGACAGGGGTCCACGAGCAGTACTTC
CASSSGTGVHEQYF
>TRBJ2-5|TRBV18|TRBD2|many
TGTGCCAGCTCATCCGGGACTAGCGGCACCTCGACCCAGTACTTC
CASSSGTSGTSTQYF
>TRBJ1-3|TRBV7-2|NA|many
TGTGCCAGCAGCTATTTAGACATGTCTGGAAACACCATATATTTT
CASSYLDMSGNTIYF
>TRBJ2-2|TRBV2|NA|many
TGTGCCAGCAATAAACAACAGGGAACCGGGGAGCTGTTTTTT
CASNKQQGTGELFF
>TRBJ1-1|TRBV12-3/TRBV12-4|NA|many
TGTGCCAGCAGTTCCACGGGGGGGGGGCGTACTGAAGCTTTCTTT
CASSSTGGGRTEAFF
>TRBJ1-1|TRBV10-3|NA|NA
TGTGCCATCGCCGTACAGGTTAACACTGAAGCTTTCTTT
CAIAVQVNTEAFF
>TRBJ2-7|TRBV19|NA|few
TGTGCCAGTAGTAAACAGGGGGGGTACTACGAGCAGTACTTC
CASSKQGGYYEQYF
>TRBJ2-2|TRBV11-3|NA|many
TGTGCCAGCTGCCCTTGGAGCGACTTGAACACCGGGGAGCTGTTTTTT
CASCPWSDLNTGELFF
>TRBJ1-1|TRBV11-2|NA|many
TGTGCCAGCAGCTTAACAGATGGCAACACTGAAGCTTTCTTT
CASSLTDGNTEAFF
>TRBJ1-6|TRBV4-3|NA|few
TGCGCCAGCAGCCAAGTTCGGGGGACACCCCTCCACTTT
CASSQVRGTPLHF
>TRBJ1-1|TRBV7-2|NA|NA
TGTGCCAGCAGCTTCGAACCGCTCAACACTGAAGCTTTCTTT
CASSFEPLNTEAFF
>TRBJ1-1|TRBV20-1|NA|many
TGCAGTGCTAGAGAACCGGACAGCTACACTGAAGCTTTCTTT
CSAREPDSYTEAFF
>TRBJ2-7|TRBV19|NA|many
TGTGCCAGTAGTATTCAGGGCCACTACGAGCAGTACTTC
CASSIQGHYEQYF
>TRBJ2-2|TRBV11-3|TRBD2|NA
TGTGCCAGCAGCCACGGACTAGCGGTAGGAGGGGAGCTGTTTTTT
CASSHGLAVGGELFF
>TRBJ2-7|TRBV20-1|TRBD1|many
TGCAGTGCTTCCGACAGGGCGTCCGAGCAGTACTTC
CSASDRASEQYF
>TRBJ1-2|TRBV29-1|NA|many
TGCAGCGTTGATAGCGGGGGTGACTATGGCTACACCTTC
CSVDSGGDYGYTF
>TRBJ2-7|TRBV28|NA|many
TGTGCCAGCAGTTCACCTAGGGTAGCAACCTACGAGCAGTACTTC
CASSSPRVATYEQYF
>TRBJ1-4|TRBV12-3/TRBV12-4|TRBD1|NA
TGTGCCAGCAGCCTAGGAAGCCGGGGGACAGGGGCGAATGAAAAACTGTTTTTT
CASSLGSRGTGANEKLFF
>TRBJ1-1|TRBV5-5|NA|NA
TGTGCCAGCAGCACAGGGATCGTGAACACTGAAGCTTTCTTT
CASSTGIVNTEAFF
>TRBJ1-5|TRBV19|NA|many
TGTGCCAGTAGTATGACCGCCGGCCAGCCCCAGCATTTT
CASSMTAGQPQHF
>TRBJ2-7|TRBV7-2|NA|few
TGTGCCAGCAGCTTAGCCCCAGTGTACAGTCTAGATCCCTACGAGCAGTACTTC
CASSLAPVYSLDPYEQYF